This T cell receptor beta chain was sequenced in a study of cytomegalovirus exposure and HLA in healthy donors (dated by TCRdb to the late 2010s). Some background on the complete study: According to an earlier analysis of several hundred of the donors, 200 million or so T cells yielded 117 million unique TCR beta sequences and around 280 Gb of sequence data. Approximately 300 gigabases of sequencing data and around 85 million unique TCR sequences made up an early release that covered approximately 650 HLA-typed donors. Of the roughly 400 genotyped donors, approximately 82% fell in the genetic ancestry cluster associated with self-reported Caucasian donors. The study was designed to test whether signatures of past pathogen exposure could be identified by cataloging public T cell receptors. The T cell repertoires of some 670 subjects were profiled by immunosequencing and related to cytomegalovirus serostatus. A separate validation cohort of about 110 different subjects was used in addition to the roughly 700-subject first cohort. The study combined high-throughput TCR immunosequencing, statistical association of individual TCRs with disease status, and machine learning to predict cytomegalovirus infection status. A later analysis re-examined previously published TCR beta repertoires from just over 650 donors and added high-resolution HLA genotyping to investigate patterns of TCR occurrence. The later analysis used no new phenotypic data to find candidate immune exposures, relying instead on TCR beta sequences and their occurrence across donors. An earlier analysis of 587 of the donors applied high-throughput TCR beta sequencing to assess whether each TCR beta V gene segment acted as functional or pseudogenic. Donor age, sex, ethnicity and CMV serostatus were compiled together with the repertoire data. Genome-wide SNP genotypes for about 65% of the 666 donors were used in a later genetic analysis, which treated that subset as a discovery cohort. All discovery cohort repertoires had been generated on a single sequencing platform. Both class I and class II loci were covered by HLA typing, at four-digit resolution. Typing coverage varied by locus: about 620-630 donors for A, B, C, DRB1 and DQB1; 522 for DQA1; 606 for DPA1; under 490 for DPB1. Four to six DR-DQ haplotypes were handled as single units for association and clustering, since linkage in the cohort was strong. Among some 400 genotyped donors of the cohort, an average of approximately 250,000 unique TCR beta nucleotide sequences were sequenced per donor, about a sixth of them non-productive. Points the paper makes about the study in general: The 87-base-pair reads could not distinguish some IMGT-functional V segments, including TRBV6-2 and TRBV6-3, so those segments were excluded. According to a later analysis, TCR association rates differed among HLA loci, with DRB1 alleles showing the most associated TCRs and HLA-C alleles showing the fewest. Only TCR beta chains were sequenced in this cohort, and the absence of alpha or paired-chain data limited detectable features. A further reported finding was that TCR beta sequences accurately predicted the HLA-A and HLA-B alleles for most subjects in the first cohort. Over 15 rarely observed V segments, including chromosome 9 orphons, were excluded from the earlier analysis of several hundred of the donors because counts were too low. Correlated functional status among segregating V segments might reflect linkage disequilibrium, but an unknown experimental factor could not be ruled out. Immune exposure information for the cohort was limited to CMV serostatus. According to the authors, the approach could potentially be generalized to other disease states and immunological phenotypes. According to a later genetic analysis, donors in an Asian-associated ancestry cluster had fewer N-insertions in productive TCRs than the approximately 710-donor mean. Three of the identified cytomegalovirus-associated TCR beta chains were confirmed in vitro to be specific for cytomegalovirus antigens. Presence/absence analyses assumed roughly uniform sequencing depth across donors, an assumption that may not hold. Because HLA typing was unavailable for some donors at each locus, only the typed subset was used in association tests. In the study, 164 TCR beta chains were listed as associated with cytomegalovirus. V-gene and J-gene trimming of TCR beta chains was associated with a missense DCLRE1C variant in a later genetic analysis, and the association was replicated in an independent cohort. Most TCR sequences were seen in very few donors, while some public TCRs were found in many individuals. Strong co-occurrence of HLA alleles, especially DR and DQ, made assigning TCR associations to individual alleles difficult. In an earlier analysis of approximately 590 of the donors, most TCR beta V segments were observed in productive rearrangements about 87% or about 30% of the time, broadly matching IMGT annotations. According to a later analysis, most CMV-associated TCR beta chains appeared to be HLA-restricted, and the HLA associations seemed to be driven largely by CMV exposure. Cytomegalovirus status was reported to be diagnosed by the classifier with high specificity and sensitivity in both the original and validation cohorts. A later analysis found that HLA-associated TCR beta chains were more clonally expanded and had lower generation probabilities than equally common non-associated chains. At a false discovery rate of 0.05, a later analysis linked about 16,000 TCR beta sequences to specific HLA alleles. A cluster of highly shared sequence variants was judged likely to be a technical artifact of the sequencing pipeline. A later analysis reported that several top co-occurrence clusters appeared linked to parvovirus B19, influenza, CMV and Epstein-Barr virus.

The cohort comprised hundreds of healthy bone marrow donors. At the time of sampling, every cohort member was nominally healthy, though immune exposures that went unrecorded were likely present. The donor was CMV seronegative and was included in the group of about 400 seronegative cohort members. Each donor provided a peripheral blood sample, and peripheral blood mononuclear cells were used for TCR beta sequencing. The Qiagen DNeasy Blood Extraction Kit was used to extract genomic DNA from the blood cell samples. Details on this clone: The specificity of this receptor is unknown. Germline is not matched at one junction end, which may reflect a read error.

Libraries were prepared through the immunoSEQ multiplex PCR assay. For the multiplex PCR, a mixture combining 60 forward primers for TCR Vbeta segments and 13 reverse primers for TCR Jbeta segments was used. Amplification of the CDR3 region of rearranged TCR beta genes was performed with a multiplex PCR assay on genomic DNA. The Illumina HiSeq System was used to sequence the amplified TCR beta libraries as 87-base-pair reads. Per the original workflow: Across the roughly 700 repertoires, a later analysis counted tens of millions of unique TCR beta chains, around 11 million of which were shared by at least two donors. Raw reads were error-corrected and collapsed into unique sequences with a nearest-neighbor algorithm that merged closely related sequences to remove PCR and sequencing errors. Alignment of CDR3 sequences to IMGT reference sequences was used to assign V, D and J gene segments. For a sequence to be retained, at least a six-nucleotide match to both a V gene segment and a J gene segment was required. Rearrangements were called productive when the CDR3 lacked stop codons and stayed in frame with V and J; all others were non-productive. CDR3 was defined according to IMGT convention as the region running from the second conserved V-encoded cysteine to the conserved J-encoded phenylalanine. The earlier analysis of some 550 of the donors excluded any sequence lacking an unambiguous match to a single V gene segment. An earlier analysis of over 450 of the donors classified V segments as functional when productive rearrangements were above 56.7% and as segregating when the standard deviation between donors was above 5%. A statistical classification framework was built for diagnosing cytomegalovirus status from the catalog of TCR beta chain sequences. In a later analysis, V and J genes were assigned by comparing TCR nucleotide sequences against IMGT/GENE-DB human TR gene sequences. The TCRdist pipeline was used in a later analysis to assign CDR3 sequences and most-parsimonious VDJ recombination scenarios. In a later analysis, every TCR beta chain was defined by the combination of its CDR3 amino acid sequence and its V-gene family, and reads without a unique V-gene family were dropped. In a later analysis, a few hundred highly shared, low-generation-probability nucleotide sequences were removed to address suspected cross-contamination and a sequencing artifact. In a later analysis, a clonal expansion index was calculated for each public chain from normalized within-repertoire ranks of inferred template counts. In a later analysis, generation probabilities were computed using a VDJ recombination model fitted to out-of-frame rearrangements, and the results were checked against IGoR. A later analysis scored TCR-TCR, TCR-HLA and TCR-CMV co-occurrence with hypergeometric tests, applying a repertoire-size bias correction to TCR pairs. False discovery rates were estimated in a later analysis by permuting HLA or CMV assignments 20 times. In a later analysis, co-occurring TCRs were grouped using DBSCAN, and TCRdist sequence similarity was added for clustering within HLA-allele-positive subsets. For co-occurrence clustering, repertoires with fewer than 30,000 or more than 120,000 public chains were excluded, along with roughly five repertoires with anomalous nucleotide sharing. Here the immuneACCESS table is served through TCRdb, limited to in-frame sequences with V and J called. Missing clones are a known gap in these copies; in checked studies unresolved V genes cover under half, and the rest lacks a known reason. V, J and clone size are taken as reported in that table, and D and trimming were inferred from the DNA itself. For this sample, the table gives roughly 45,000 clones. Of the sample, under 2% is held by the ten largest clones.

The CDR3 has 15 amino acids, counting the end cysteine and phenylalanine. Only the CDR3 region is kept as DNA, spanning 45 bases read in frame from base 1. The germline V gene (reference sequence) supplies CDR1 GTSNPN and CDR2 SVGIG. Material: PBMCs. This sequence was found in a woman in her twenties or thirties in good health and CMV-seronegative. The chain joins TRBV30 to TRBJ2-4; 9 nucleotides in the junction match TRBD2. The nucleotide sequence is given as TGTGCCGGGAGTGTAGTGGCGGGAGGGCACAACATTCAGTACTTC. It specifies CAGSVVAGGHNIQYF.